This T cell receptor (beta chain) was identified in a study of T cells expressing NK-cell markers (TCRdb year 2020). The study in broad terms: In sorted CD3+CD56+NKG2C+, CD3+CD56+NKG2C- and CD3+CD56-NKG2C+ T-cell subsets from 8 or 9 donors, TCR beta-chain repertoires were profiled. The study sequenced eight donors, all healthy volunteers chosen at random: three men and five women. Among the eight sequenced donors, only one was HCMV-seronegative, while the other seven were HCMV-seropositive. Libraries were sequenced as 2 x 150 bp reads on Illumina HiSeq 2000/2500, MiSeq or NextSeq.

Overall results and qualifications from the work: Whether the expanded NKG2C-expressing T cell clones were specific for HCMV antigens remained unclear. Those dominant clonotypes were again the most abundant among CD3+CD56-NKG2C+ cells in a few donors, at about 28.3-60.1%. In several donors, the dominant CD3+CD56+NKG2C+ clonotypes were found to rank among the top 10 CD8+ clonotypes and to make up roughly 1.0-8% of CD8+ T cells.

Regarding this clonotype: The antigen this receptor binds is unknown.

The run used an Illumina HiSeq 2000. TCR beta cDNA libraries were prepared using 5'RACE template switching, which introduced a universal primer site and unique molecular identifiers. Priming for cDNA synthesis came from the TCR beta constant segment, and two successive PCR amplification steps followed. The study's own analysis went as follows. MIGEC was used to demultiplex reads and group reads by UMI, and MiTCR was used to assemble and quantify clonotypes. To exclude erroneous sequences, only TCR cDNA sequences supported by at least two reads were retained. Downstream repertoire analysis used the tcR package, and clonotypes were matched across fractions by CDR3 nucleotide sequence plus V segment. VDJmatch was used to annotate antigen specificity against VDJdb, with one amino acid substitution in CDR3 permitted. Reprocessed by TCRdb, the reads give a single entry per CDR3 protein sequence, without DNA. TCRdb's processing, not the authors', yielded these V and J calls. This sample's records show 350,000 to 500,000 distinct CDR3 sequences. The ten largest clones represent 7.3% of the sample.

To determine HCMV serostatus, a commercial ELISA kit was used to detect HCMV-specific IgG in serum. Peripheral blood mononuclear cells were isolated from blood by Ficoll density gradient centrifugation. CDR1 and CDR2, per the germline V gene (reference sequence), are DFQATT and SNEGSKA. Including cysteine and phenylalanine, the CDR3 has 14 amino acids. No DNA has been recorded. The TCR comes from a woman between 18 and 69 years old in good health. The sequence links TRBV20-1 to TRBJ2-2. The sample consisted of blood T cells: a sorted CD56 or NKG2C T cell subset, CD4+ or CD8+ T cells, or bulk PBMC T cells (not recorded which). Here the CDR3 is given as CSARVNSNTGELFF.